The clone carrying this T cell receptor (beta chain) occurred once. Produced via immunoSEQ multiplex PCR; TCRdb's table is partial and in-frame only. Altogether 70,000 or so clones are present, about nine tenths being singletons, with the ten largest covering around 0.3%. The source of the sample is a study of T cell changes during pregnancy in multiple sclerosis. This CDR3 is built from 14 residues. CDR1 is LNHDA, CDR2 SQIVND, per germline (reference sequence). V lost 5 bases and J lost 8; bases outside the gene matches: 7. This rearrangement joins TRBV19 to TRBJ2-1; 9 bases are shared with TRBD2. This clonotype was sampled from a female donor with multiple sclerosis, enrolled in a pregnancy study. The input for sequencing was CD4+ T cells from peripheral blood mononuclear cells, taken after pregnancy. The CDR3 loop reads CASSRREGQDEQFF. The DNA for the CDR3 is TGTGCCAGTAGTCGGCGGGAGGGCCAAGATGAGCAGTTCTTC.